This TCR beta chain originates from a study of memory CD4+ T cells and cytomegalovirus serostatus. Sequencing used immunoSEQ multiplex PCR; TCRdb keeps in-frame clones, though not all of them. The sample consists of under 70,000 clones, roughly 81% of them appearing once. Germline V lookup: CDR1 SGHRS, CDR2 YFSETQ. The CDR3 contains 14 residues. V was shortened by 6 bases and J by 5 bases, with 15 bases between the two germline ends. The sort gate was single viable CD3+CD4+CD8-CD45RO+ cells for memory CD4+ T cells. This receptor was identified in an adult in good health and CMV-seronegative. Source material: memory CD4+ T cells from blood. This chain uses TRBV5-1 with TRBJ2-4; D remains unclear. This CDR3 is CASTLGGGENIQYF. In DNA, the CDR3 is TGCGCCAGCACCTTAGGTGGTGGAGAAAACATTCAGTACTTC.